What follows are 20 T cell receptor beta chains derived from one specimen sequenced in a study of blood T cells in healthy people across ages. The second PCR ran 7 to 11 cycles with a sample-barcoded 5' primer and J-beta primers. MiXCR was run by TCRdb on the 5' RACE reads, yielding one entry per CDR3 protein. The sample includes 1.5 million to 1.9 million distinct CDR3 sequences, 40% to 45% seen only once; the top ten take less than 5%. The sequencing input was blood. Source of these receptors: a young woman in good health.

This clonotype was observed a few times. The rearrangement joins TRBV4-1 to TRBJ2-7; D possibly corresponds to TRBD2 (6 bases). Germline CDR1 and CDR2: MGHRA and YSYEKL. The CDR3 totals 15 residues. V lost 1 base, J lost 7 bases, and 17 bases lay in between. The CDR3 spells CASSQGCGKEGEQYF. The CDR3, as DNA: TGCGCCAGCAGCCAAGGCTGTGGGAAGGAGGGGGAGCAGTACTTC.

V gene TRBV6-5 combines with J gene TRBJ2-2, with a weak D call TRBD2 (5 bases). Trimming took off 2 bases at V and 4 bases at J, with 8 bases between the two ends. CDR1 and CDR2 (germline): MNHEY, SVGAGI. CDR3 length equals 14 residues. CDR3 bases: TGTGCCAGCAGTTACGCAGAGGGCACCGGGGAGCTGTTTTTT. The encoded protein is CASSYAEGTGELFF.

In this sample, this clonotype turned up a few times. This chain uses TRBV19 with TRBJ1-2; possible D gene TRBD1, 5 bases. V was pared by 5 bases and J by 4 bases, with 14 bases between. The germline V gene encodes CDR1 LNHDA and CDR2 SQIVND (reference sequence). This CDR3 comprises 14 residues. CDR3 in amino acids: CASSLSDTFYGYTF. DNA for the CDR3: TGTGCCAGTAGTCTGTCGGACACGTTCTATGGCTACACCTTC.

This clonotype turned up a few times. The gene calls are TRBV12-3 or TRBV12-4 and TRBJ2-3; the D gene is possibly TRBD2 (6 bases). CDR3 size: 16 residues. Trimming left V 1 base short and J 0 bases short, with 11 bases between. The CDR3 DNA sequence: TGTGCCAGCAGTTTAGGGGTAGCGGTTAGCACAGATACGCAGTATTTT. Encoded protein: CASSLGVAVSTDTQYF.

This chain connects TRBV7-9 to TRBJ2-3, with no clear D. The CDR3 loop spans 15 amino acids. Germline lookup yields CDR1 SEHNR and CDR2 FQNEAQ (reference sequence). V gave up 1 base and J gave up 1 base, with 9 bases separating them. CDR3 loop: CASSLEWAGTDTQYF. The CDR3 bases are TGTGCCAGCAGCTTAGAGTGGGCTGGCACAGATACGCAGTATTTT.

V gene TRBV5-5 combines with J gene TRBJ1-2; D gene unclear. This CDR3 has 14 residues. Germline-derived CDR1 and CDR2 are SGHKS and YYEKEE (reference sequence). Between the trimmed V and J ends, which lost 4 bases and 7 bases, there was a span of 17 bases. Written as DNA, the CDR3 is TGTGCCAGCAGCCATCGGACGGCTACTGGTGGCTACACCTTC. Its translation: CASSHRTATGGYTF.

The chain carries TRBV6-5 and TRBJ2-7; possible D gene TRBD1, 6 bases. CDR3 length: 14 residues. Trimming removed 2 bases at V and 7 bases at J, with 15 bases between. In germline, CDR1 is MNHEY, CDR2 SVGAGI. The CDR3 reads CASSYLTGPYEQYF. The CDR3 nucleotides are TGTGCCAGCAGTTACCTTACAGGGCCTTATGAGCAGTACTTC.

This clonotype turned up a few times. The DNA of the CDR3 is TGTGCCAGCAGCCCTCCCCCCAAACAGGGGAACGGCTACACCTTC. Translating it yields CASSPPPKQGNGYTF. The chain links TRBV7-9 to TRBJ1-2; 7 bases agree with TRBD1. The CDR3 runs 15 residues. CDR1 SEHNR and CDR2 FQNEAQ come from the germline V gene (reference sequence). With 5 bases clipped from V and 8 bases from J, the junction kept 14 bases outside the gene matches.

This clonotype was seen only a few times. CDR3 in DNA: TGTGCCAGCAGTTACGGACAGGGAATAGGTTCACCCCTCCACTTT. Encoded protein: CASSYGQGIGSPLHF. The gene calls are TRBV6-5 and TRBJ1-6; 8 nucleotides line up with TRBD1. Germline V gene sequence: CDR1 MNHEY, CDR2 SVGAGI. V was pared by 2 bases and J by 9 bases, with 6 bases of the junction left unmatched. This CDR3 contains 15 residues.

This clonotype was counted only a few times. The chain recombines TRBV7-2 with TRBJ2-3, with D possibly TRBD2 on 6 matching bases. The CDR3 runs to 16 residues. Germline V gene data show CDR1 as SGHTA and CDR2 as FQGNSA. The ends were cut back, 1 base at V and 0 bases at J, with 11 bases in the middle. The CDR3 sequence is CASSLGGLPSTDTQYF. Here the CDR3 DNA reads TGTGCCAGCAGCTTAGGTGGACTACCAAGCACAGATACGCAGTATTTT.

This clonotype was counted only a few times. The chain is built from TRBV19 and TRBJ2-1; perhaps TRBD1 as D (6 bases). Germline CDR1 and CDR2: LNHDA and SQIVND (reference sequence). This CDR3 region has 14 residues. Trimming pared 5 bases from V and 3 bases from J, leaving 11 bases between. CDR3 DNA: TGTGCCAGTAGTGGGGGCACCGGCTACAATGAGCAGTTCTTC. Translation: CASSGGTGYNEQFF.

In its sample, this clonotype was seen a few times. The CDR3 loop reads CASSPNSGGSTDTQYF. The CDR3 DNA reads TGTGCCAGCTCACCAAATAGCGGGGGAAGCACAGATACGCAGTATTTT. The J gene is TRBJ2-3, the V gene TRBV18; 9 bases map to TRBD2. Per germline, CDR1 KGHSH and CDR2 LQKENI. Unmatched junction bases numbered 3, after V lost 2 bases and J lost 0 bases. CDR3 size: 16 residues.

This clonotype was picked up a small number of times. This chain connects TRBV27 to TRBJ2-1, with a weak D call TRBD1 (7 bases). Germline loops: CDR1 MNHEY, CDR2 SMNVEV (reference sequence). Trimming left V 4 bases short and J 0 bases short, with 10 bases between. The CDR3 extends over 15 amino acids. Written as DNA, the CDR3 is TGTGCCAGCAGTTACCAGGGGGGCTCCTACAATGAGCAGTTCTTC. It encodes CASSYQGGSYNEQFF.

The CDR3 DNA reads TGTGCCAGCAGCTCCTACTCGAGCTCCTACGAGCAGTACTTC. Protein product: CASSSYSSSYEQYF. This chain uses TRBV7-2 with TRBJ2-7; D gene unclear. The germline V gene has CDR1 SGHTA and CDR2 FQGNSA. This CDR3 is built from 14 residues. Trimming removed 4 bases at V and 0 bases at J, with 10 bases between.

In the case of this clonotype: One end of the junction does not line up with germline, which may come from a read error. The V and J genes are TRBV4-3 and TRBJ1-6; D unresolved. This CDR3 has 16 amino acids. The germline CDR1 and CDR2 sequences are LGHNA and YSLEER. The CDR3 bases are TGCGCCAGCGCCTCGGGATTACAGCCCTATAGTTCACCCCTCCACTTT. As protein: CASASGLQPYSSPLHF.

V gene TRBV29-1 combines with J gene TRBJ2-5; D might be TRBD2 (7 bases). V gave up 8 bases and J gave up 2 bases, with 21 bases separating them. CDR1 SQVTM and CDR2 ANQGSEA come from the germline V gene. CDR3 length: 15 residues. The CDR3 region has the DNA TGCAGCACACGACGAGGGGGGGGACCTCAAGAGACCCAGTACTTC. Translated, it gives CSTRRGGGPQETQYF.

This chain links TRBV28 with TRBJ2-7, with 7 bases that match TRBD1. J gave up 5 bases and V 7 bases, and 14 bases lay outside the gene matches. The germline V gene encodes CDR1 MDHEN and CDR2 SYDVKM. CDR3 size: 15 residues. The CDR3 DNA reads as TGTGCCAGCACCATCGGGGACAGATACGCAAACGAGCAGTACTTC. This codes for CASTIGDRYANEQYF.

This clonotype was seen only a few times. V usage is TRBV9 and J usage is TRBJ2-7; D ambiguous. CDR3 length equals 14 residues. Germline CDR1 reads SGDLS; CDR2 reads YYNGEE. V lost 4 bases to trimming and J lost 5 bases, with 16 bases between them. The CDR3 is CASSPSPLSDEQYF. The CDR3 DNA follows: TGTGCCAGCAGCCCTTCCCCCCTCAGCGACGAGCAGTACTTC.

J is TRBJ2-2 and V is TRBV7-2; D uncertain. Germline assignment: CDR1 SGHTA and CDR2 FQGNSA. V lost 7 bases and J 0 bases, leaving 15 bases between the germline ends. This CDR3 has 16 amino acids. The CDR3 loop reads CASNRRSLTNTGELFF. CDR3 DNA: TGTGCCAGCAACCGACGGTCTCTGACGAACACCGGGGAGCTGTTTTTT.

The CDR3 DNA follows: TGTGCCAGCAGTACCTACCGGACAGATACGCAGTATTTT. Residues: CASSTYRTDTQYF. The chain employs TRBV28 and TRBJ2-3; D unresolved. Trimming stripped 5 bases from V and 3 bases from J, with 9 bases between. Germline V gene lookup returns CDR1 MDHEN and CDR2 SYDVKM. The CDR3 sequence is 13 residues long.